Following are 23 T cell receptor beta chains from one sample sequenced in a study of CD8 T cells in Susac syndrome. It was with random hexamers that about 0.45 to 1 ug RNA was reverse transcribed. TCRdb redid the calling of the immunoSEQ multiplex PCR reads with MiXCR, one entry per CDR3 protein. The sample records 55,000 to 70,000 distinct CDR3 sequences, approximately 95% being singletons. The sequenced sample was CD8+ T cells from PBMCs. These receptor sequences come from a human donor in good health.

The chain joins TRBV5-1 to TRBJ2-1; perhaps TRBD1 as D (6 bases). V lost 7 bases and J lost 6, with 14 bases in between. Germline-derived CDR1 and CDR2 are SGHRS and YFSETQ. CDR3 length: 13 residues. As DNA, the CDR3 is TGCGCCAGCGGGCAGGGGTTCGGCAATGAGCAGTTCTTC. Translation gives CASGQGFGNEQFF.

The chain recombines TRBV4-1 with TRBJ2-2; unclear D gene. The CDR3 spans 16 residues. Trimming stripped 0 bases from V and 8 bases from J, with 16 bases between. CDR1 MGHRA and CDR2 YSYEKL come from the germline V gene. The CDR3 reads CASSQDPQPAAGELFF. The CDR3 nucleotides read TGCGCCAGCAGCCAAGACCCGCAACCCGCTGCGGGGGAGCTGTTTTTT.

DNA of the CDR3: TGCGCCAGCAGCCAAGGCCCGGACGGATCCTACGAGCAGTACTTC. It translates to CASSQGPDGSYEQYF. The V call is TRBV5-1, the J call TRBJ2-7; D not resolved. The V gene's germline CDR1 is SGHRS and CDR2 YFSETQ. Trimming cost V 4 bases and J 1 base, with 15 bases left between them. The CDR3 sequence is 15 residues long.

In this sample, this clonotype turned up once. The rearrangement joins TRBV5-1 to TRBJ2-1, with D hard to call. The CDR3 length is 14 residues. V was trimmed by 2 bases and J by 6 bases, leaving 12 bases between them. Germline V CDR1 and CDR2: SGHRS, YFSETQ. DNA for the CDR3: TGCGCCAGCAGCTTTAGAACATTTGGCAATGAGCAGTTCTTC. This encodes CASSFRTFGNEQFF. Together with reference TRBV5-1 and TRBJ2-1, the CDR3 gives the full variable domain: KAGVTQTPRYLIKTRGQQVTLSCSPISGHRSVSWYQQTPGQGLQFLFEYFSETQRNKGNFPGRFSGRQFSNSRSEMNVSTLELGDSALYLCASSFRTFGNEQFFGPGTRLTVL.

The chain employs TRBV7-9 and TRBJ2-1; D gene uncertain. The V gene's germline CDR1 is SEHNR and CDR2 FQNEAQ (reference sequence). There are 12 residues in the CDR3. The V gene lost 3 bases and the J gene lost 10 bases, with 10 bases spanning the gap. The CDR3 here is CASSFGPGEQFF. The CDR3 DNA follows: TGTGCCAGCAGCTTTGGCCCCGGGGAGCAGTTCTTC. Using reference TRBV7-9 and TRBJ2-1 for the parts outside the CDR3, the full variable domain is DTGVSQNPRHKITKRGQNVTFRCDPISEHNRLYWYRQTLGQGPEFLTYFQNEAQLEKSRLLSDRFSAERPKGSFSTLEIQRTEQGDSAMYLCASSFGPGEQFFGPGTRLTVL.

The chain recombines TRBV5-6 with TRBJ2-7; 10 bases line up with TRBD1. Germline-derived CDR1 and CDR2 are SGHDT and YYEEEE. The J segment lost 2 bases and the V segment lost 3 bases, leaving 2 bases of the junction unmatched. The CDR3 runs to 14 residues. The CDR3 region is CASSWGQGTYEQYV. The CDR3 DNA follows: TGTGCCAGCAGCTGGGGACAGGGGACCTACGAGCAGTACGTC.

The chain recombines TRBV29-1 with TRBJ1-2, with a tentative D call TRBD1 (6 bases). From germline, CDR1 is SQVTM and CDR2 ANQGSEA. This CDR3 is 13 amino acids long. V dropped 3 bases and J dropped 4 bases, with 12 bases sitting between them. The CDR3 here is CSVEGGASYGYTF. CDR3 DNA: TGCAGCGTTGAGGGGGGGGCCAGCTATGGCTACACCTTC. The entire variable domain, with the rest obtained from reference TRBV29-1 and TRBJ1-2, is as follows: SAVISQKPSRDICQRGTSLTIQCQVDSQVTMMFWYRQQPGQSLTLIATANQGSEATYESGFVIDKFPISRPNLTFSTLTVSNMSPEDSSIYLCSVEGGASYGYTFGSGTRLTVV.

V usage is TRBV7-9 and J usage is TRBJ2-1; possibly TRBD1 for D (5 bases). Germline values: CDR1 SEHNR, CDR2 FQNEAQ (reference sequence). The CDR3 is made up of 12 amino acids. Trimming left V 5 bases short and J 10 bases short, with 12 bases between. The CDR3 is CASSEQAPEQFF. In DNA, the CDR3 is TGTGCCAGCAGCGAACAGGCCCCCGAGCAGTTCTTC.

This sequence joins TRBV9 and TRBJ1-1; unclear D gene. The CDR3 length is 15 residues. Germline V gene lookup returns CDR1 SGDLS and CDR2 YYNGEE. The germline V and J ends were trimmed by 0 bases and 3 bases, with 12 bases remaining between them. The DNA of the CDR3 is TGTGCCAGCAGCGTAGGTAGTTTGGCGGACACTGAAGCTTTCTTT. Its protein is CASSVGSLADTEAFF.

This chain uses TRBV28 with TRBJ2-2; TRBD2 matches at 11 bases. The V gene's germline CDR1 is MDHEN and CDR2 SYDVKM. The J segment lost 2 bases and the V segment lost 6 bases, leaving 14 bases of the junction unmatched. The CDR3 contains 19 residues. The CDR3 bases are TGTGCCAGCAGCGATTTCGGGCTAGCGGGGGGAAGTAACACCGGGGAGCTGTTTTTT. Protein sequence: CASSDFGLAGGSNTGELFF.

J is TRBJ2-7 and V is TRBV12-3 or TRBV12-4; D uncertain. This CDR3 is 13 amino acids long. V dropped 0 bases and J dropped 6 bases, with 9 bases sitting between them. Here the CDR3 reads CASSLARKAEQYF. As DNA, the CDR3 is TGTGCCAGCAGTTTAGCCAGGAAGGCCGAGCAGTACTTC.

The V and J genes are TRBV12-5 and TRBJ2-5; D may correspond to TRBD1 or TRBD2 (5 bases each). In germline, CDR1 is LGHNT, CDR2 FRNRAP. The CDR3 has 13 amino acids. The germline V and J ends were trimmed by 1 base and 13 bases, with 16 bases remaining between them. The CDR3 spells CASGLDPTGPLYF. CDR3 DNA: TGTGCTAGTGGTTTGGATCCGACGGGGCCGCTGTACTTC. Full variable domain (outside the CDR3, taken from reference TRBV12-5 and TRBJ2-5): DARVTQTPRHKVTEMGQEVTMRCQPILGHNTVFWYRQTMMQGLELLAYFRNRAPLDDSGMPKDRFSAEMPDATLATLKIQPSEPRDSAVYFCASGLDPTGPLYFGPGTRLLVL.

Written as DNA, the CDR3 is TGTGCCAGCAGTTCGGGGAGCTCCTACAATGAGCAGTTCTTC. This sequence encodes CASSSGSSYNEQFF. The V call is TRBV27, the J call TRBJ2-1, with D perhaps matching TRBD2 (5 bases). CDR1 is MNHEY, CDR2 SMNVEV, per germline (reference sequence). V was shortened by 4 bases and J by 0 bases, with 7 bases between the two germline ends. The CDR3 is 14 residues long.

CDR3 region: CASSPPGGSTEAFF. CDR3 bases: TGTGCCAGCAGTCCGCCGGGGGGATCGACTGAAGCTTTCTTT. The chain carries TRBV27 and TRBJ1-1; possible D gene TRBD1, 5 bases. Germline-derived CDR1 and CDR2 are MNHEY and SMNVEV (reference sequence). Deletions cut 5 bases from V and 5 bases from J, with 15 bases between. The CDR3 has 14 amino acids.

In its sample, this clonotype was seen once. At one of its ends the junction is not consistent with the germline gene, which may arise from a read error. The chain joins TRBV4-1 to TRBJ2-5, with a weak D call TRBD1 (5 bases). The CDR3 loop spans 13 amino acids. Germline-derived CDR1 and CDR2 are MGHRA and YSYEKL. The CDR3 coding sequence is TGCGCCAGCAGCCACATTCACTCGGTGGGGCCCGACTTC. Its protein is CASSHIHSVGPDF.

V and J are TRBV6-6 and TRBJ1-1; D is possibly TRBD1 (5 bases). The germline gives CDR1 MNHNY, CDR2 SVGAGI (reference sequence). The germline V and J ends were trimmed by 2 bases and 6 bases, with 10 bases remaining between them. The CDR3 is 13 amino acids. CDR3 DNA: TGTGCCAGCAGTTACGAGGGGCGTTCTGAAGCTTTCTTT. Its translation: CASSYEGRSEAFF.

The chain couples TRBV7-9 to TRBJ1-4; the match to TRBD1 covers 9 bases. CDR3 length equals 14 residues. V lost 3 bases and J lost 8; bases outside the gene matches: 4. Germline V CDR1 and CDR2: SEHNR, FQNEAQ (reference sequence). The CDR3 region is CASSFLGQGEKLFF. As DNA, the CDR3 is TGTGCCAGCAGCTTCCTGGGACAGGGAGAAAAACTGTTTTTT.

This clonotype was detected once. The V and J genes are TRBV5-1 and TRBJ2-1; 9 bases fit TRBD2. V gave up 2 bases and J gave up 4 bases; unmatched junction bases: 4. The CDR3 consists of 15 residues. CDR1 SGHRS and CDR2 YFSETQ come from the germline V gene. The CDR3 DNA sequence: TGCGCCAGCAGCTTCGCTAGCGGGGCTTACAATGAGCAGTTCTTC. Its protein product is CASSFASGAYNEQFF.

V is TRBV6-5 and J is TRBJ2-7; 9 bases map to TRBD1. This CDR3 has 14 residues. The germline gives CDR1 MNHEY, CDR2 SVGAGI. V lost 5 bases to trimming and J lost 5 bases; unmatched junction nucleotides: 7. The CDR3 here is CASSLGTGKNEQYF. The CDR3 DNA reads TGTGCCAGCAGTCTCGGGACAGGGAAAAACGAGCAGTACTTC.

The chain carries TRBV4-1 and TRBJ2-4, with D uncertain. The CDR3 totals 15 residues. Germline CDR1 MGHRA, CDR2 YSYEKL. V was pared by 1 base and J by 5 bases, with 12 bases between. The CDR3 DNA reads TGCGCCAGCAGCCAAGGGTCCGGACCGGAAAACATTCAGTACTTC. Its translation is CASSQGSGPENIQYF.

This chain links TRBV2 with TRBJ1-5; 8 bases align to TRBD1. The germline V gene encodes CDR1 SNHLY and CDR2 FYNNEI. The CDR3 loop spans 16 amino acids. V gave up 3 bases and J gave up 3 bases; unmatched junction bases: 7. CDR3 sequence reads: CASSDTGTGDNQPQHF. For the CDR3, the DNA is TGTGCCAGCAGTGACACCGGGACAGGAGACAATCAGCCCCAGCATTTT.

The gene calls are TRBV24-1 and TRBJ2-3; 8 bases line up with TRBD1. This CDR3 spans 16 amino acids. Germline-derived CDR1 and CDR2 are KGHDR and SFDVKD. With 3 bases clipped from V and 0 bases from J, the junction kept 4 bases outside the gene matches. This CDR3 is CATSDGQGTSTDTQYF. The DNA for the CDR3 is TGTGCCACCAGTGATGGACAGGGAACCAGCACAGATACGCAGTATTTT.

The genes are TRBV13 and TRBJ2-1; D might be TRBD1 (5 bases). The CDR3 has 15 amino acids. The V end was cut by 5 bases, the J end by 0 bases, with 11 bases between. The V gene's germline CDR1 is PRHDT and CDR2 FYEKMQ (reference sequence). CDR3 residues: CASSQRQSSYNEQFF. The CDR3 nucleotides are TGTGCCAGCAGCCAGCGACAGAGCTCCTACAATGAGCAGTTCTTC.